This TCR beta chain was sequenced for a study of cytomegalovirus exposure and HLA in healthy donors. At the level of the study: It was reported in a later analysis that the 90 to 150 validation repertoires used the same platform as the 550 to 850 first-cohort repertoires.

Some clones are missing from TCRdb's copy, which holds only in-frame ones; the method was immunoSEQ multiplex PCR. The profile shows approximately 160,000 clones, roughly nine tenths of them singletons. Study-wide findings and caveats: Later, an analysis found that TCR clusters from the first cohort tended to co-occur in the 90 to 150 validation repertoires. Listed as cytomegalovirus-associated were 150 to 200 TCR beta chains. The study found most TCR sequences rare, yet found some public TCRs in many donors.

Notes on this clone: What it recognizes is unknown.

Specimen: PBMCs. This TCR was sampled from a woman under 30 in good health and CMV-seropositive.

Here the CDR3 reads CASSFLAGSLYNEQFF. For the CDR3, the DNA is TGTGCCAGCAGCTTTCTGGCGGGGTCCCTCTACAATGAGCAGTTCTTC. The rearrangement links TRBV7-2 to TRBJ2-1, with D possibly matching TRBD2 (6 bases). The V and J ends lost 3 bases and 3 bases respectively, with 15 bases between them. The CDR3 spans 16 residues. Germline V gene sequence: CDR1 SGHTA, CDR2 FQGNSA.